Below are 24 T cell receptor beta chains sequenced from a single sample in a study of STAT5B mutations in CD4+ large granular lymphocyte leukemia. TCRdb keeps only in-frame clones here, not all; method: immunoSEQ multiplex PCR. The sample yields 30,000 to 35,000 clones, roughly 79% seen once. The specimen sequenced was CD4+ T cells from blood buffy coats. The receptors were sampled from a human donor in good health.

This sequence joins TRBV6-5 and TRBJ2-1; 9 nucleotides align to TRBD2. The ends lost 2 bases at V and 6 bases at J; junction bases unmatched: 8. CDR1 MNHEY and CDR2 SVGAGI come from the germline V gene. CDR3 size: 16 residues. The CDR3 is CASSYAAGGPANEQFF. Written as DNA, the CDR3 is TGTGCCAGCAGTTACGCGGCGGGAGGGCCGGCCAATGAGCAGTTCTTC.

The chain is built from TRBV11-2 and TRBJ1-2; a weak D match, TRBD1 (6 bases). The CDR3 length is 12 residues. V lost 3 bases to trimming and J lost 6 bases, with 8 bases between them. CDR1 and CDR2 (germline): SGHAT, FQNNGV. CDR3 protein: CASSFQGNGYTF. DNA of the CDR3: TGTGCCAGCAGCTTCCAGGGGAATGGCTACACCTTC.

The chain recombines TRBV27 with TRBJ1-2; D is possibly TRBD1 (5 bases). This CDR3 comprises 12 residues. The V gene's germline CDR1 is MNHEY and CDR2 SMNVEV (reference sequence). Trimming took 4 bases from V and 8 from J, leaving 11 bases between them. The CDR3: CASSYTGGGYTF. The CDR3 DNA follows: TGTGCCAGCAGTTATACAGGCGGGGGCTACACCTTC.

This chain links TRBV28 with TRBJ2-1; TRBD1 aligns across 9 bases. V trimming: 6 bases; J trimming: 7 bases; junction bases outside the gene matches: 10. The CDR3 length is 15 residues. Germline V CDR1 and CDR2: MDHEN, SYDVKM. The DNA of the CDR3 is TGTGCCAGCAGAGGACAGGGGAACATGAAGAATGAGCAGTTCTTC. Translated, it gives CASRGQGNMKNEQFF.

The V call is TRBV2, the J call TRBJ2-7; 13 bases match TRBD2. J was trimmed by 1 base and V by 6 bases; bases with no gene match: 3. From germline, CDR1 is SNHLY and CDR2 FYNNEI. This CDR3 has 15 amino acids. The CDR3 bases are TGTGCCAGCAGACTACTAGCGGGAGGGTCCTACGAGCAGTACTTC. It translates to CASRLLAGGSYEQYF. Filled out from reference TRBV2 and TRBJ2-7, the complete variable domain reads EPEVTQTPSHQVTQMGQEVILRCVPISNHLYFYWYRQILGQKVEFLVSFYNNEISEKSEIFDDQFSVERPDGSNFTLKIRSTKLEDSAMYFCASRLLAGGSYEQYFGPGTRLTVT.

Only a few counts were recorded for this clone. The chain uses TRBV9 and TRBJ1-5, with 7 bases aligning to TRBD1. This CDR3 comprises 14 residues. The germline V gene has CDR1 SGDLS and CDR2 YYNGEE. Unmatched junction bases numbered 7, after V lost 4 bases and J lost 6 bases. The CDR3 DNA reads as TGTGCCAGCAGCCCAGGACAGGAATTTCAGCCCCAGCATTTT. Translated, it gives CASSPGQEFQPQHF.

The chain's CDR3 is CASRPTSATYEQYF. The CDR3 DNA reads as TGTGCCAGCAGACCGACTAGCGCGACCTACGAGCAGTACTTC. The rearrangement uses TRBV11-2 and TRBJ2-7; TRBD2 matches at 8 bases. V gave up 6 bases and J gave up 2 bases; unmatched junction bases: 6. CDR3 length: 14 residues. Germline CDR1 and CDR2: SGHAT and FQNNGV.

CDR3 sequence (DNA): TGTGCCAGCAGCTCGACAGCAACCTACGAGCAGTACTTC. This encodes CASSSTATYEQYF. The chain has TRBV7-9 and TRBJ2-7, with D possibly matching TRBD1 (5 bases). This CDR3 has 13 amino acids. V was shortened by 4 bases and J by 2 bases, with 9 bases between the two germline ends. Germline V lookup: CDR1 SEHNR, CDR2 FQNEAQ (reference sequence).

The V and J genes are TRBV9 and TRBJ2-2; D is ambiguous. Trimming removed 4 bases at V and 4 bases at J, with 8 bases between. Germline V gene sequence: CDR1 SGDLS, CDR2 YYNGEE. This CDR3 contains 13 residues. CDR3 in DNA: TGTGCCAGCAGCCCAGGACCCACCGGGGAGCTGTTTTTT. It translates to CASSPGPTGELFF.

V and J are TRBV23-1 and TRBJ1-1; 9 bases match TRBD1. TRBV23-1 counts as an open reading frame of uncertain function. V lost 0 bases, J lost 0 bases, and 5 bases stayed unmatched. This CDR3 has 17 amino acids. The chain's CDR3 is CASSQSLDRGMNTEAFF. The CDR3 DNA is TGCGCCAGCAGTCAATCCTTGGACAGGGGAATGAACACTGAAGCTTTCTTT.

This rearrangement joins TRBV7-2 to TRBJ2-5; D is possibly TRBD2 (6 bases). The V gene's germline CDR1 is SGHTA and CDR2 FQGNSA. The V end was cut by 7 bases, the J end by 3 bases, with 18 bases between. The CDR3 loop spans 15 amino acids. The CDR3 nucleotides are TGTGCCAGCATGGGAGGTCTCAGTGGGAAAGAGACCCAGTACTTC. As protein: CASMGGLSGKETQYF.

CDR3 DNA sequence: TGTGCCAGCTCAGACAGCGGGAGTGCTGTAAGCGAGCAGTACTTC. It codes for CASSDSGSAVSEQYF. V gene TRBV18 combines with J gene TRBJ2-7; 8 bases match TRBD2. CDR3 length: 15 amino acids. From germline, CDR1 is KGHSH and CDR2 LQKENI. V shed 5 bases and J 6 bases; nucleotides not matched to a gene: 12.

This clone was observed a single time. The chain combines TRBV5-1 with TRBJ2-4; perhaps TRBD2 as D (5 bases). The length of the CDR3 is 16 residues. V was clipped by 4 bases and J by 0 bases, with 14 bases between them. Germline CDR1 and CDR2: SGHRS and YFSETQ. The CDR3 is CASSPGGLLAKNIQYF. CDR3 nucleotides: TGCGCCAGCAGCCCTGGTGGACTTCTAGCCAAAAACATTCAGTACTTC.

The chain recombines TRBV5-6 with TRBJ2-6; the match to TRBD1 covers 10 bases. The J segment lost 0 bases and the V segment lost 3 bases, leaving 9 bases of the junction unmatched. The CDR3 contains 19 residues. Germline loops: CDR1 SGHDT, CDR2 YYEEEE. In nucleotides, the CDR3 is TGTGCCAGCAGCTGGTTGACCGGGACAGGGGTCTCTGGGGCCAACGTCCTGACTTTC. Translated, it gives CASSWLTGTGVSGANVLTF.

This clone has just one count. The chain joins TRBV19 to TRBJ2-7; the D call may be TRBD1 or TRBD2 (5 bases each). Per the germline V gene, CDR1 is LNHDA and CDR2 is SQIVND (reference sequence). Trimming took 1 base from V and 2 from J, leaving 12 bases between them. The CDR3 has 15 residues. CDR3 region: CASSIAGKGAYEQYF. The CDR3 region has the DNA TGTGCCAGTAGTATAGCGGGGAAAGGGGCCTACGAGCAGTACTTC.

This clone is categorized as medium-sized (0.01 to 0.1%). The sample has other DNA sequences that encode this CDR3 too. This chain uses TRBV27 with TRBJ2-2; D is unclear. Germline V gives CDR1 MNHEY, CDR2 SMNVEV (reference sequence). The V gene lost 3 bases and the J gene lost 1 base, with 6 bases spanning the gap. The CDR3 is 14 amino acids. The CDR3 DNA follows: TGTGCCAGCAGTTTCGGCTGGAACACCGGGGAGCTGTTTTTT. As protein: CASSFGWNTGELFF.

This clone has just a few counts. A read error may account for a junction end that differs from germline. The chain is built from TRBV28 and TRBJ1-4, with D unresolved. This CDR3 has 11 amino acids. Germline-derived CDR1 and CDR2 are MDHEN and SYDVKM. This CDR3 is CASRASGSFSF. CDR3 DNA sequence: TGTGCCAGCAGAGCCTCCGGGTCCTTTTCTTTT. Drawing the rest from reference TRBV28 and TRBJ1-4, the complete variable domain is DVKVTQSSRYLVKRTGEKVFLECVQDMDHENMFWYRQDPGLGLRLIYFSYDVKMKEKGDIPEGYSVSREKKERFSLILESASTNQTSMYLCASRASGSFSFGSGTQLSVL.

The chain employs TRBV11-2 and TRBJ1-2, with 7 bases identical to TRBD1. CDR3 length equals 14 residues. Germline V CDR1 and CDR2: SGHAT, FQNNGV. The junction had 2 bases not matched to a gene; V was cut back by 1 base and J by 3 bases. The CDR3: CASSLVRGDYGYTF. CDR3 coding DNA: TGTGCCAGCAGCTTAGTCAGGGGGGACTATGGCTACACCTTC.

This sequence joins TRBV4-1 and TRBJ1-6, with TRBD1 identical over 10 bases. V gave up 1 base and J gave up 11 bases; unmatched junction bases: 8. CDR1 is MGHRA, CDR2 YSYEKL, per germline. The CDR3 consists of 16 residues. The DNA of the CDR3 is TGCGCCAGCAGCCAAGGACAGGGGGCGAATATGCCACCCCTCCACTTT. It specifies CASSQGQGANMPPLHF.

This clone was picked up one time. The chain carries TRBV5-5 and TRBJ2-5; 14 positions agree with TRBD2. The germline V gene has CDR1 SGHKS and CDR2 YYEKEE (reference sequence). V was pared by 4 bases and J by 3 bases, with 2 bases of the junction left unmatched. This CDR3 contains 15 residues. CDR3 bases: TGTGCCAGCAGCCCGGGACTAGCGGGGGAAGAGACCCAGTACTTC. Amino acid sequence: CASSPGLAGEETQYF.

The rearrangement uses TRBV6-5 and TRBJ2-7, with 7 bases fitting TRBD1. V was clipped by 2 bases and J by 4 bases; unmatched bases: 8. The germline CDR1 and CDR2 sequences are MNHEY and SVGAGI. There are 15 residues in the CDR3. The CDR3 reads CASSYATGSGYEQYF. In nucleotides, the CDR3 is TGTGCCAGCAGTTACGCGACAGGGAGTGGGTACGAGCAGTACTTC.

The chain links TRBV7-6 to TRBJ2-7; D perhaps matches TRBD2 (7 bases). The length of the CDR3 is 15 residues. With 5 bases removed from V and 3 bases from J, the gap between germline ends came to 17 bases. Germline CDR1 is SGHVS and CDR2 is FNYEAQ. The chain's CDR3 is CASSRMGGARYEQYF. The CDR3 DNA reads as TGTGCCAGCAGCCGCATGGGGGGGGCTCGCTACGAGCAGTACTTC.

This clone was seen just once. An end of the junction differs from the germline gene, which may be a read error. This rearrangement joins TRBV11-3 to TRBJ1-4, with D maybe TRBD1 (6 bases). Germline CDR1 is SGHNT and CDR2 is YENEEA. This CDR3 region has 15 residues. CDR3 bases: TGTGCCAGCAGCTCACAGGGAGGTGCAACTAATGAAAAACTGTTT. Amino acids: CASSSQGGATNEKLF.

The chain has TRBV4-2 and TRBJ2-7; tentative D call: TRBD2 (6 bases). The CDR3 is 16 residues long. The germline V and J ends were trimmed by 0 bases and 0 bases, with 12 bases remaining between them. Looked up from germline, CDR1 is LGHNA and CDR2 is YNFKEQ. CDR3 bases: TGTGCCAGCAGCCAAGATTGGCGGGGCTACTCCTACGAGCAGTACTTC. It yields the protein CASSQDWRGYSYEQYF.